This TCR beta chain was recorded in a study of early stage breast cancer tumors. Overall study context: Of some 16 invasive breast tumors, twelve were hormone receptor-positive, HER2-negative.

The length of the CDR3 is 11 residues. V gave up 6 bases and J gave up 5 bases, with 8 bases separating them. CDR1 and CDR2 (germline): KGHSH, LQKENI. Measured with immunoSEQ multiplex PCR; TCRdb has only the in-frame clones, and not every one. Of about 25,000 clones listed, around 70% are singletons. Sequencing was done on a sample of breast tumor tissue. J is TRBJ2-7 and V is TRBV18, with D uncertain. The source is a person between 55 and 70 years old with breast cancer. The CDR3 spells CASSLGNEQYF. CDR3 DNA sequence: TGTGCCAGCTCCCTAGGAAACGAGCAGTACTTC.